These T cell receptor beta chains were read from a single sample in a study of T cell changes during pregnancy in multiple sclerosis. Assay: immunoSEQ multiplex PCR; the TCRdb copy retains only in-frame clones and omits some. The sample shows approximately 100,000 clones, roughly nine tenths of them seen only once. Material: peripheral blood, obtained before pregnancy. All receptors come from a female donor with multiple sclerosis, enrolled in a pregnancy study. CDR3s include the opening cysteine and the closing phenylalanine or tryptophan. D genes are given only for firm matches. Not all rows give a size; the values are once, few, many and, for expanded clones, a class.

V gene: TRBV6-1
J gene: TRBJ1-2
clone size: NA
D gene: TRBD1
CDR3 protein: CASRTAGGSGYTF
CDR3 DNA: TGTGCCAGCAGGACCGCAGGGGGCTCTGGCTACACCTTC

V gene: TRBV19
J gene: TRBJ2-7
clone size: NA
D gene: NA
CDR3 protein: CASSIDISYEQYF
CDR3 DNA: TGTGCCAGTAGTATAGACATCTCCTACGAGCAGTACTTC

V gene: TRBV5-1
J gene: TRBJ2-2
clone size: NA
D gene: TRBD2
CDR3 protein: CASSGTSGEITGELFF
CDR3 DNA: TGCGCCAGCAGCGGGACTAGCGGAGAAATCACCGGGGAGCTGTTTTTT

V gene: TRBV5-1
J gene: TRBJ1-2
clone size: NA
D gene: NA
CDR3 protein: CASRPDTSRGYTF
CDR3 DNA: TGCGCCAGCAGACCAGACACTTCGCGTGGCTACACCTTC

V gene: TRBV19
J gene: TRBJ2-2
clone size: NA
D gene: NA
CDR3 protein: CASSTKNTGELFF
CDR3 DNA: TGTGCCAGTAGTACTAAGAACACCGGGGAGCTGTTTTTT

V gene: TRBV14
J gene: TRBJ2-1
clone size: NA
D gene: NA
CDR3 protein: CASSQEILALISYNEQFF
CDR3 DNA: TGTGCCAGCAGCCAAGAAATCCTAGCTTTGATTTCCTACAATGAGCAGTTCTTC

V gene: TRBV14
J gene: TRBJ2-7
clone size: NA
D gene: NA
CDR3 protein: CASSQEQGISYEQYF
CDR3 DNA: TGTGCCAGCAGCCAAGAACAGGGAATTAGCTACGAGCAGTACTTC

V gene: TRBV5-4
J gene: TRBJ2-7
clone size: NA
D gene: TRBD2
CDR3 protein: CASSLVLAGLYEQYF
CDR3 DNA: TGTGCCAGCAGCTTGGTGTTAGCGGGGCTCTACGAGCAGTACTTC

V gene: TRBV11-2
J gene: TRBJ2-5
clone size: NA
D gene: NA
CDR3 protein: CASSLSSETQYF
CDR3 DNA: TGTGCCAGCAGCTTAAGTAGCGAGACCCAGTACTTC

V gene: TRBV6-5
J gene: TRBJ1-1
clone size: NA
D gene: NA
CDR3 protein: CASRVSGQNTEAFF
CDR3 DNA: TGTGCCAGCAGAGTGAGTGGGCAGAACACTGAAGCTTTCTTT

V gene: TRBV7-8
J gene: TRBJ2-7
clone size: once
D gene: NA
CDR3 protein: CASSPTEAKRPYEQYF
CDR3 DNA: TGTGCCAGCAGCCCTACCGAAGCTAAGAGGCCCTACGAGCAGTACTTC

V gene: TRBV11-2
J gene: TRBJ2-4
clone size: NA
D gene: NA
CDR3 protein: CASSLGLPLAKNIQYF
CDR3 DNA: TGTGCCAGCAGCTTAGGACTACCCTTAGCCAAAAACATTCAGTACTTC

V gene: TRBV29-1
J gene: TRBJ1-1
clone size: NA
D gene: TRBD1
CDR3 protein: CSVEGQGRLRAFF
CDR3 DNA: TGCAGCGTAGAGGGACAGGGGCGTCTTCGGGCTTTCTTT

V gene: TRBV23-1
J gene: TRBJ2-2
clone size: once
D gene: NA
CDR3 protein: CASSQSYANTGELFF
CDR3 DNA: TGCGCCAGCAGTCAGTCCTATGCGAACACCGGGGAGCTGTTTTTT

V gene: TRBV11-3
J gene: TRBJ2-7
clone size: NA
D gene: NA
CDR3 protein: CASSLDGSGAYEQYF
CDR3 DNA: TGTGCCAGCAGCTTAGATGGGTCCGGAGCCTACGAGCAGTACTTC

V gene: TRBV14
J gene: TRBJ1-1
clone size: NA
D gene: NA
CDR3 protein: CASSQDRWARGPEAFF
CDR3 DNA: TGTGCCAGCAGCCAAGATCGGTGGGCCAGGGGCCCCGAAGCTTTCTTT

V gene: TRBV25-1
J gene: TRBJ2-3
clone size: NA
D gene: TRBD1
CDR3 protein: CASSEYEGAKDTQYF
CDR3 DNA: TGTGCCAGCAGTGAATATGAGGGGGCGAAAGATACGCAGTATTTT

V gene: TRBV30
J gene: TRBJ1-3
clone size: NA
D gene: NA
CDR3 protein: CAWSRSGFSGNTIYF
CDR3 DNA: TGTGCCTGGAGTCGGAGCGGATTCTCTGGAAACACCATATATTTT

V gene: TRBV18
J gene: TRBJ1-4
clone size: NA
D gene: NA
CDR3 protein: CASSPLTLRTEQNEKLFF
CDR3 DNA: TGTGCCAGCTCACCACTAACCCTGAGGACAGAGCAGAATGAAAAACTGTTTTTT

V gene: TRBV19
J gene: TRBJ1-1
clone size: NA
D gene: NA
CDR3 protein: CASQRSGRTEAFF
CDR3 DNA: TGTGCCAGCCAGAGGTCAGGGCGCACTGAAGCTTTCTTT

V gene: TRBV5-1
J gene: TRBJ1-6
clone size: NA
D gene: NA
CDR3 protein: CASSLNGVGGAGGSPLHF
CDR3 DNA: TGCGCCAGCAGCTTGAACGGTGTTGGGGGGGCGGGAGGATCACCCCTCCACTTT

V gene: TRBV7-6
J gene: TRBJ2-2
clone size: NA
D gene: NA
CDR3 protein: CASSLGTRGNTGELFF
CDR3 DNA: TGTGCCAGCAGCTTAGGCACGCGGGGTAACACCGGGGAGCTGTTTTTT

V gene: TRBV4-1
J gene: TRBJ1-1
clone size: NA
D gene: TRBD1
CDR3 protein: CASSQDPSGTASLSTEAFF
CDR3 DNA: TGCGCCAGCAGCCAAGATCCTTCCGGGACAGCGAGTTTGAGCACTGAAGCTTTCTTT

V gene: TRBV19
J gene: TRBJ1-2
clone size: NA
D gene: TRBD1
CDR3 protein: CASSVRTGGLVHGYTF
CDR3 DNA: TGTGCCAGTAGTGTTCGGACAGGGGGCTTAGTACATGGCTACACCTTC

V gene: TRBV29-1
J gene: TRBJ1-2
clone size: NA
D gene: NA
CDR3 protein: CSVAGGYGYTF
CDR3 DNA: TGCAGCGTTGCGGGGGGCTATGGCTACACCTTC

V gene: TRBV5-1
J gene: TRBJ2-7
clone size: NA
D gene: TRBD1
CDR3 protein: CASSVGQGFEQYF
CDR3 DNA: TGCGCCAGCAGCGTGGGACAGGGGTTCGAGCAGTACTTC

V gene: TRBV2
J gene: TRBJ2-3
clone size: NA
D gene: NA
CDR3 protein: CASSEAGPDTQYF
CDR3 DNA: TGTGCCAGCAGTGAAGCGGGGCCAGATACGCAGTATTTT

V gene: TRBV5-4
J gene: TRBJ1-2
clone size: NA
D gene: NA
CDR3 protein: CASSLRTFNYGYTF
CDR3 DNA: TGTGCCAGCAGCTTACGGACATTTAACTATGGCTACACCTTC

V gene: TRBV28
J gene: TRBJ2-2
clone size: NA
D gene: NA
CDR3 protein: CASSPLNTGELFF
CDR3 DNA: TGTGCCAGCAGTCCCTTAAACACCGGGGAGCTGTTTTTT

V gene: TRBV10-3
J gene: TRBJ2-3
clone size: NA
D gene: TRBD2
CDR3 protein: CAINRAGGTDTQYF
CDR3 DNA: TGTGCCATCAACCGAGCGGGGGGGACAGATACGCAGTATTTT

V gene: TRBV5-5
J gene: TRBJ2-7
clone size: NA
D gene: TRBD1
CDR3 protein: CASSSTGVYEQYF
CDR3 DNA: TGTGCCAGCAGCTCGACAGGGGTCTACGAGCAGTACTTC

V gene: TRBV11-3
J gene: TRBJ2-5
clone size: NA
D gene: TRBD2
CDR3 protein: CASSPGLAGGLETQYF
CDR3 DNA: TGTGCCAGCAGCCCAGGACTAGCGGGGGGCTTAGAGACCCAGTACTTC

V gene: TRBV29-1
J gene: TRBJ2-1
clone size: NA
D gene: TRBD2
CDR3 protein: CSVILAGGGNEQFF
CDR3 DNA: TGCAGCGTCATACTAGCGGGAGGGGGCAATGAGCAGTTCTTC

V gene: TRBV2
J gene: TRBJ2-2
clone size: NA
D gene: NA
CDR3 protein: CASSDAAGLRELFF
CDR3 DNA: TGTGCCAGCAGTGATGCCGCAGGGTTAAGGGAGCTGTTTTTT

V gene: TRBV5-6
J gene: TRBJ2-5
clone size: NA
D gene: TRBD2
CDR3 protein: CASSLVAGGPTRETQYF
CDR3 DNA: TGTGCCAGCAGCTTGGTCGCGGGGGGCCCTACCAGGGAGACCCAGTACTTC

V gene: TRBV19
J gene: TRBJ2-7
clone size: NA
D gene: NA
CDR3 protein: CASSRSEGAYEQYF
CDR3 DNA: TGTGCCAGTAGCCGCTCCGAGGGGGCCTACGAGCAGTACTTC

V gene: TRBV5-1
J gene: TRBJ2-3
clone size: NA
D gene: NA
CDR3 protein: CASSPVYSTDTQYF
CDR3 DNA: TGCGCCAGCAGCCCCGTTTACTCCACAGATACGCAGTATTTT

V gene: TRBV15
J gene: TRBJ2-1
clone size: NA
D gene: NA
CDR3 protein: CATSVRGTMSKFF
CDR3 DNA: TGTGCCACCAGCGTCCGAGGAACAATGAGCAAGTTCTTC

V gene: TRBV4-2
J gene: TRBJ2-7
clone size: NA
D gene: TRBD1
CDR3 protein: CASSREGAGYEQYF
CDR3 DNA: TGTGCCAGCAGCCGCGAGGGGGCCGGCTACGAGCAGTACTTC

V gene: TRBV18
J gene: TRBJ2-5
clone size: NA
D gene: TRBD1
CDR3 protein: CASSPGQTQETQYF
CDR3 DNA: TGTGCCAGCTCACCGGGACAGACCCAAGAGACCCAGTACTTC

V gene: TRBV9
J gene: TRBJ2-2
clone size: NA
D gene: TRBD1
CDR3 protein: CASSTGDPLTGELFF
CDR3 DNA: TGTGCCAGCAGCACAGGGGACCCACTCACCGGGGAGCTGTTTTTT

V gene: TRBV19
J gene: TRBJ2-7
clone size: NA
D gene: TRBD2
CDR3 protein: CASSIIAGGLGEQYF
CDR3 DNA: TGTGCCAGTAGTATAATAGCGGGAGGGCTCGGCGAGCAGTACTTC

V gene: TRBV10-3
J gene: TRBJ1-1
clone size: NA
D gene: NA
CDR3 protein: CAIKRTETAEAFF
CDR3 DNA: TGTGCCATCAAAAGGACAGAAACAGCGGAAGCTTTCTTT

V gene: TRBV5-8
J gene: TRBJ2-3
clone size: NA
D gene: TRBD1
CDR3 protein: CASSLGQGSTDTQYF
CDR3 DNA: TGTGCCAGCAGCCTGGGACAGGGGAGTACAGATACGCAGTATTTT

V gene: TRBV18
J gene: TRBJ2-1
clone size: NA
D gene: TRBD1
CDR3 protein: CASSPDRGNNEQFF
CDR3 DNA: TGTGCCAGCTCACCTGACAGGGGAAACAATGAGCAGTTCTTC

V gene: TRBV5-1
J gene: TRBJ2-7
clone size: NA
D gene: NA
CDR3 protein: CASSLWTAQYEQYF
CDR3 DNA: TGCGCCAGCAGCTTATGGACTGCACAGTACGAGCAGTACTTC

V gene: TRBV2
J gene: TRBJ2-7
clone size: NA
D gene: NA
CDR3 protein: CASREDSVYEQYF
CDR3 DNA: TGTGCCAGCAGGGAAGACAGTGTCTACGAGCAGTACTTC

V gene: TRBV19
J gene: TRBJ2-5
clone size: NA
D gene: TRBD2
CDR3 protein: CASSIAGGLQETQYF
CDR3 DNA: TGTGCCAGTAGTATTGCGGGGGGACTCCAAGAGACCCAGTACTTC

V gene: TRBV6-5
J gene: TRBJ1-1
clone size: NA
D gene: NA
CDR3 protein: CASSREGLGTEAFF
CDR3 DNA: TGTGCCAGCAGCAGGGAGGGGTTGGGCACTGAAGCTTTCTTT

V gene: TRBV7-6
J gene: TRBJ2-1
clone size: NA
D gene: TRBD2
CDR3 protein: CASSLVASGRSEQFF
CDR3 DNA: TGTGCCAGCAGCTTAGTGGCTAGCGGGAGGTCCGAGCAGTTCTTC

V gene: TRBV7-3
J gene: TRBJ1-1
clone size: NA
D gene: TRBD1
CDR3 protein: CASSSGTANTEAFF
CDR3 DNA: TGTGCCAGCAGCTCCGGGACAGCGAACACTGAAGCTTTCTTT

V gene: TRBV4-1
J gene: TRBJ2-3
clone size: NA
D gene: TRBD2
CDR3 protein: CASSQQAGGSADTQYF
CDR3 DNA: TGCGCCAGCAGCCAACAGGCGGGGGGAAGTGCAGATACGCAGTATTTT

V gene: TRBV19
J gene: TRBJ1-6
clone size: NA
D gene: TRBD1
CDR3 protein: CASTDRVASPLHF
CDR3 DNA: TGTGCCAGTACGGACAGGGTGGCTTCACCCCTCCACTTT

V gene: TRBV19
J gene: TRBJ1-1
clone size: NA
D gene: NA
CDR3 protein: CAVRRVRGSNTEAFF
CDR3 DNA: TGTGCCGTGAGGAGGGTAAGGGGATCGAACACTGAAGCTTTCTTT

V gene: TRBV7-9
J gene: TRBJ2-1
clone size: NA
D gene: TRBD2
CDR3 protein: CASSWPTGGAHNEQFF
CDR3 DNA: TGTGCCAGCAGCTGGCCCACCGGGGGGGCCCACAATGAGCAGTTCTTC

V gene: TRBV21-1
J gene: TRBJ1-2
clone size: NA
D gene: NA
CDR3 protein: CASSIDRRNFANYGYTF
CDR3 DNA: TGTGCCAGCAGCATCGACAGGAGAAATTTCGCTAACTATGGCTACACCTTC

V gene: TRBV19
J gene: TRBJ1-5
clone size: NA
D gene: NA
CDR3 protein: CASSISDNQSQHF
CDR3 DNA: TGTGCCAGTAGTATTTCAGACAATCAGTCCCAGCATTTT

V gene: TRBV9
J gene: TRBJ1-2
clone size: NA
D gene: TRBD1
CDR3 protein: CASNGQGYGYTF
CDR3 DNA: TGTGCCAGCAACGGACAGGGCTATGGCTACACCTTC

V gene: TRBV7-9
J gene: TRBJ1-4
clone size: NA
D gene: NA
CDR3 protein: CASSSGNGLVDEKLFF
CDR3 DNA: TGTGCCAGCAGCTCAGGGAACGGTCTTGTGGATGAAAAACTGTTTTTT

V gene: TRBV11-1
J gene: TRBJ2-2
clone size: NA
D gene: TRBD2
CDR3 protein: CASSLDSGGNTGELFF
CDR3 DNA: TGTGCCAGCAGCTTAGACAGCGGGGGTAACACCGGGGAGCTGTTTTTT